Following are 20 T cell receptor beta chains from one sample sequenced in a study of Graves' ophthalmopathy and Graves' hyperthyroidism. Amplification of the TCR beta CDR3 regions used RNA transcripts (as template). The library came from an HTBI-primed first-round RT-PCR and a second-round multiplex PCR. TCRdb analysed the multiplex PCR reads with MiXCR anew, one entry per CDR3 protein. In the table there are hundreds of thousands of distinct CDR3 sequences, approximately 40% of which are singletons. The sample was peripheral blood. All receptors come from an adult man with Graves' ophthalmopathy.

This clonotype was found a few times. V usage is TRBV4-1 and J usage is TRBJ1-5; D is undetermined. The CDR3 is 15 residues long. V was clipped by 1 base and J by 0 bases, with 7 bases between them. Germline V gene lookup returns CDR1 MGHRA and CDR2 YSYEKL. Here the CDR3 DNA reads TGCGCCAGCAGCCAAGTCGGATATAGCAATCAGCCCCAGCATTTT. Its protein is CASSQVGYSNQPQHF.

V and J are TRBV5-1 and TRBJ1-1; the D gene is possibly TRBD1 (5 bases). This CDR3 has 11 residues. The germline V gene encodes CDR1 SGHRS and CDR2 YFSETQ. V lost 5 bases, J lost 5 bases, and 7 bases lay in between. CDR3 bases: TGCGCCAGCAGAGGGGAGACTGAAGCTTTCTTT. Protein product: CASRGETEAFF.

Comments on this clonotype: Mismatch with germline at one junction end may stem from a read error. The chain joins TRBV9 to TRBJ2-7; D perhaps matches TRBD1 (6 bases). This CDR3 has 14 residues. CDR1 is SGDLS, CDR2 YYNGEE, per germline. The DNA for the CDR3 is TGCGCCAGCAGCCAGATGGACAGATCCTACGAGCAGTACTTC. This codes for CASSQMDRSYEQYF.

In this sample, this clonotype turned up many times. CDR3 amino acids: CASSLQSTGELFF. CDR3 bases: TGTGCCAGCAGCTTACAGAGCACCGGGGAGCTGTTTTTT. This chain links TRBV7-2 with TRBJ2-2; no clear D. The germline V and J ends were trimmed by 2 bases and 4 bases, with 5 bases remaining between them. Germline V CDR1 and CDR2: SGHTA, FQGNSA. The CDR3 spans 13 residues.

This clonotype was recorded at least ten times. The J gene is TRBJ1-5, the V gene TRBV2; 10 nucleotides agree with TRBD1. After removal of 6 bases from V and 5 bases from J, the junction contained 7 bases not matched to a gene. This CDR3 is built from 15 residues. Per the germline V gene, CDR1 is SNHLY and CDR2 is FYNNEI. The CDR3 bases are TGTGCCAGCAGCAGAAGACAGGGGGCTGATCAGCCCCAGCATTTT. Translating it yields CASSRRQGADQPQHF.

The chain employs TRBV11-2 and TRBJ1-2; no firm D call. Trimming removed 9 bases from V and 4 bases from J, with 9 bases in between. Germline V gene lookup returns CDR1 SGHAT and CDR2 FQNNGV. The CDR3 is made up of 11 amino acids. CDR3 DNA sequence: TGTGCCAGTACCACCACCTATGGCTACACCTTC. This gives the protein CASTTTYGYTF.

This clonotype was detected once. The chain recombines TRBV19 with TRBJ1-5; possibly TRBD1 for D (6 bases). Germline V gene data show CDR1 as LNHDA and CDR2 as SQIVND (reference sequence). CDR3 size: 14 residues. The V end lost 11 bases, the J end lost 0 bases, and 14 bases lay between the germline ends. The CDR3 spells CAGEQGNSNQPQHF. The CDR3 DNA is TGTGCCGGCGAACAGGGAAATAGCAATCAGCCCCAGCATTTT. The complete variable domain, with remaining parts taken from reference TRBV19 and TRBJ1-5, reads DGGITQSPKYLFRKEGQNVTLSCEQNLNHDAMYWYRQDPGQGLRLIYYSQIVNDFQKGDIAEGYSVSREKKESFPLTVTSAQKNPTAFYLCAGEQGNSNQPQHFGDGTRLSIL.

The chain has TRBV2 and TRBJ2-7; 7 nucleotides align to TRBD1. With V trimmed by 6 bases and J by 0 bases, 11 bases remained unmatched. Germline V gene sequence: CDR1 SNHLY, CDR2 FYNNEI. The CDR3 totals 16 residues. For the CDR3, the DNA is TGTGCCAGCAGCCCCGATGTGACAGGGAACTCCTACGAGCAGTACTTC. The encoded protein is CASSPDVTGNSYEQYF.

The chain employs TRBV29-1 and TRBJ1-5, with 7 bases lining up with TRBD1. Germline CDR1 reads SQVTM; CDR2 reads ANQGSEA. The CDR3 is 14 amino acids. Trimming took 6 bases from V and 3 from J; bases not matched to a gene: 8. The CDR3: CSVSRDSPNQPQHF. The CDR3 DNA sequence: TGCAGCGTGTCCCGGGACAGCCCCAATCAGCCCCAGCATTTT.

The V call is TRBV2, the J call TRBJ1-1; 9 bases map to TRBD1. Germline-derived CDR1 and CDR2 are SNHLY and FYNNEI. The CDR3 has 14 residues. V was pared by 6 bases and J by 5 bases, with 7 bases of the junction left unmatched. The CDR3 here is CASRSGQGWTEAFF. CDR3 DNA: TGTGCCAGCAGATCGGGACAGGGCTGGACTGAAGCTTTCTTT. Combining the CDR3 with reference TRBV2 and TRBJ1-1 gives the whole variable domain EPEVTQTPSHQVTQMGQEVILRCVPISNHLYFYWYRQILGQKVEFLVSFYNNEISEKSEIFDDQFSVERPDGSNFTLKIRSTKLEDSAMYFCASRSGQGWTEAFFGQGTRLTVV.

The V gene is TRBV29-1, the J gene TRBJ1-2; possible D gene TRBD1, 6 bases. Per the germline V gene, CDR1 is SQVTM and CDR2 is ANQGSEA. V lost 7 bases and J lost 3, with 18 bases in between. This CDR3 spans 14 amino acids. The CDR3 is CSERQAGRDYGYTF. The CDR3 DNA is TGCAGCGAACGACAGGCCGGACGGGACTATGGCTACACCTTC.

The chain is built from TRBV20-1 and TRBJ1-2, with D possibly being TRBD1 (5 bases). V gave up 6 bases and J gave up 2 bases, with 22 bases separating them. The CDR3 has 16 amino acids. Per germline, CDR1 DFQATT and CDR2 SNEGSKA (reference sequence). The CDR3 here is CSAIPTEGTANYGYTF. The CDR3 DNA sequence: TGCAGTGCCATCCCGACAGAGGGGACTGCGAACTATGGCTACACCTTC.

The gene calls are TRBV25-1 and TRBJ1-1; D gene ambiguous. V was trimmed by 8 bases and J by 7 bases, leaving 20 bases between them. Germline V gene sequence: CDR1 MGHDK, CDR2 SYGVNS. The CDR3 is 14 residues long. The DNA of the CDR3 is TGTGCCAGCTTACTTAATGATGGGTTGGGTGAAGCTTTCTTT. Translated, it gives CASLLNDGLGEAFF.

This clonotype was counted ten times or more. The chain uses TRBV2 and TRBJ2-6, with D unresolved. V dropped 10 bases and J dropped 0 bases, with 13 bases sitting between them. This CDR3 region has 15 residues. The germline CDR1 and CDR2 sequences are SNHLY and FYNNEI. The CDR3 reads CATVSPFSGANVLTF. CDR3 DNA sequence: TGTGCCACCGTGTCGCCGTTCTCTGGGGCCAACGTCCTGACTTTC.

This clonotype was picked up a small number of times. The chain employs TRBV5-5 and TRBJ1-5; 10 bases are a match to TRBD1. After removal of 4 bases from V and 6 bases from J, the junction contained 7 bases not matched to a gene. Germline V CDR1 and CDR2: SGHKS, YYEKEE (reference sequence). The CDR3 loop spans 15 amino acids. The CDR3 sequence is CASSPLTGGLQPQHF. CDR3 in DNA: TGTGCCAGCAGCCCACTGACAGGGGGCCTTCAGCCCCAGCATTTT.

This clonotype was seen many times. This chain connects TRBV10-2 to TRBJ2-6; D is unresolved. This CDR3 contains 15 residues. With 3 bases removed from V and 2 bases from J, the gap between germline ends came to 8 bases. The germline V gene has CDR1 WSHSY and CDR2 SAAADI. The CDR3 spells CASSDGLPGANVLTF. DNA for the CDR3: TGCGCCAGCAGTGACGGTTTGCCTGGGGCCAACGTCCTGACTTTC.

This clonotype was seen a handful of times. CDR3 in amino acids: CASSPSGLQYF. CDR3 DNA: TGTGCCAGCAGCCCTAGTGGGTTACAGTACTTC. The J gene is TRBJ2-7, the V gene TRBV7-2, with D unclear. The CDR3 totals 11 residues. V was trimmed by 5 bases and J by 10 bases, leaving 12 bases between them. Germline V gives CDR1 SGHTA, CDR2 FQGNSA.

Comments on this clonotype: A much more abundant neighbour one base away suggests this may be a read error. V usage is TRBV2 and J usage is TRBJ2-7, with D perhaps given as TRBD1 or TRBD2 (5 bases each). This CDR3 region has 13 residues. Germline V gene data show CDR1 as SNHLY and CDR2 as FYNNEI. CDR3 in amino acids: CASRGRLSHEQYF. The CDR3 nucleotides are TGTGCCAGCAGGGGACGGCTCTCCCACGAGCAGTACTTC.

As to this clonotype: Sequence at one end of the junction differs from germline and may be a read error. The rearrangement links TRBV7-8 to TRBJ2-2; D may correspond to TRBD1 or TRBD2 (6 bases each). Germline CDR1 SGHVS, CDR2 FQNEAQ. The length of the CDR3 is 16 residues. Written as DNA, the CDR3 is TGTGCCGGCAGCTTGACGGAGGGGGCGAACACCGGGGAGCTGTTTTTT. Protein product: CAGSLTEGANTGELFF.

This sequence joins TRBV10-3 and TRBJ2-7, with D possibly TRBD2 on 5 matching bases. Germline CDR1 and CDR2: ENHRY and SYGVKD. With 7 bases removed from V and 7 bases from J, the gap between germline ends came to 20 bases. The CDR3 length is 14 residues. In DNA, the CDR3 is TGTGCCATCAACGAAGCGAACACCGGGGAGGAGCAGTACTTC. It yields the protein CAINEANTGEEQYF.